The clone carrying this TCR beta chain has only a few counts. Its matching antigen is unknown. These data belong to a study of beta chain features in type 1 diabetes. Study in general: Regarding age, gender and cell yields, patients proved similar to healthy donors. Findings and limits, study-wide: Shorter TCRB CDR3s, moderately but significantly so, were found in Type 1 diabetes patients in all four CD4+ subsets.

Every isolated RNA sample was fully reverse transcribed, so sequencing captured expressed TCRB transcripts. Libraries were prepared by immunoSEQ multiplex PCR; TCRdb keeps only in-frame clonotypes and omits some of them. The sample contains 680,000 or so clones, under 15% of which appear only once. The CDR3 runs to 16 residues. Trimming stripped 0 bases from V and 0 bases from J, with 9 bases between. Germline V lookup: CDR1 LNHNV, CDR2 YYDKDF (reference sequence). The sequencing sample was made of naive CD4+ T cells from blood. This chain connects TRBV15 to TRBJ1-3; no definite D call. This sequence was found in a man younger than 35 with type 1 diabetes. CDR3: CATSRDWQVSGNTIYF. The DNA for the CDR3 is TGTGCCACCAGCAGAGATTGGCAGGTCTCTGGAAACACCATATATTTT.